One and the same sample provided the 18 T cell receptor beta chains below, sequenced in a study of T-cell reconstitution after alpha-beta-depleted transplantation in children. The TCRbeta library incorporated unique molecular identifiers. TCRdb independently ran MiXCR on the PCR reads; one entry per CDR3 protein. The table includes about 900,000 distinct CDR3 sequences, under 30% detected once. The sample here was PBMCs, mostly from graft donor cells, taken 360 days after TCRalphabeta/CD19-depleted stem cell transplant. The origin of the receptors is a boy under three years old who had a stem cell transplant for SCID, so the T cells may come from the graft donor.

The J gene is TRBJ2-4, the V gene TRBV24-1, with unresolved D. The germline V gene encodes CDR1 KGHDR and CDR2 SFDVKD. V dropped 6 bases and J dropped 1 base, with 9 bases sitting between them. The CDR3 length is 14 residues. CDR3 residues: CATSLAAAKNIQYF. CDR3 sequence (DNA): TGTGCCACCAGTTTGGCTGCTGCCAAAAACATTCAGTACTTC.

The V call is TRBV12-3 or TRBV12-4, the J call TRBJ2-5; 10 bases align to TRBD2. V was clipped by 5 bases and J by 2 bases; unmatched bases: 11. The CDR3 is made up of 17 amino acids. The CDR3 nucleotides read TGTGCCAGCAGTCCGAGCTCTCTAGCGGGGGTACAAGAGACCCAGTACTTC. It is translated as CASSPSSLAGVQETQYF.

The chain recombines TRBV12-3 or TRBV12-4 with TRBJ1-5, with D perhaps matching TRBD1 (5 bases). This CDR3 spans 14 amino acids. V lost 4 bases, J lost 4 bases, and 11 bases lay in between. CDR3 loop: CASSSRGDNQPQHF. In nucleotides, the CDR3 is TGTGCCAGCAGTTCGAGGGGCGATAATCAGCCCCAGCATTTT.

The sample holds a few counts of this clonotype. The rearrangement links TRBV20-1 to TRBJ1-1; no clear D. Trimming took 4 bases from V and 4 from J, leaving 10 bases between them. Germline loops: CDR1 DFQATT, CDR2 SNEGSKA (reference sequence). The CDR3 extends over 12 amino acids. The CDR3 loop reads CSAKAGFTEAFF. In DNA form, the CDR3 reads TGCAGTGCTAAGGCAGGCTTCACTGAAGCTTTCTTT.

This chain uses TRBV29-1 with TRBJ2-5, with TRBD2 identical over 7 bases. The CDR3 covers 12 residues. V gave up 7 bases and J gave up 4 bases; unmatched junction bases: 6. Germline CDR1 and CDR2: SQVTM and ANQGSEA. The CDR3 here is CSAGRDPETQYF. CDR3 in DNA: TGCAGCGCGGGGAGGGACCCAGAGACCCAGTACTTC.

This clonotype was seen a handful of times. The chain carries TRBV20-1 and TRBJ2-2; D unclear. Germline lookup yields CDR1 DFQATT and CDR2 SNEGSKA (reference sequence). CDR3 length equals 14 residues. V lost 3 bases, J lost 1 base, and 9 bases lay in between. The CDR3 protein is CSASEGWNTGELFF. CDR3 nucleotide sequence: TGCAGTGCTAGCGAAGGTTGGAACACCGGGGAGCTGTTTTTT.

This clonotype was counted only a few times. This chain joins TRBV10-3 and TRBJ1-5; D remains unclear. This CDR3 is built from 15 residues. Germline lookup yields CDR1 ENHRY and CDR2 SYGVKD. V lost 0 bases, J lost 2 bases, and 8 bases lay in between. In DNA, the CDR3 is TGTGCCATCAGTGAGTCTCGGGATGGCAATCAGCCCCAGCATTTT. Its protein is CAISESRDGNQPQHF.

This chain joins TRBV24-1 and TRBJ1-5, with D perhaps matching TRBD1 (5 bases). V was trimmed by 4 bases and J by 6 bases, leaving 12 bases between them. The CDR3 consists of 14 residues. In germline, CDR1 is KGHDR, CDR2 SFDVKD. The CDR3 sequence: CATSDGGAGQPQHF. The CDR3 coding sequence is TGTGCCACCAGTGACGGAGGGGCGGGTCAGCCCCAGCATTTT.

This clonotype has a handful of counts. The rearrangement uses TRBV29-1 and TRBJ2-2; D may correspond to TRBD1 or TRBD2 (5 bases each). Looked up from germline, CDR1 is SQVTM and CDR2 is ANQGSEA. V was clipped by 4 bases and J by 5 bases, with 11 bases between them. The CDR3 runs 13 residues. The CDR3 sequence is CSVVGEPTGELFF. The CDR3 DNA is TGCAGCGTTGTGGGGGAGCCTACCGGGGAGCTGTTTTTT.

This clonotype came up once. The chain combines TRBV12-3 or TRBV12-4 with TRBJ2-1; 14 bases are a match to TRBD2. Trimming took 8 bases from V and 2 from J; bases not matched to a gene: 11. The length of the CDR3 is 18 residues. The CDR3 spells CASAIKRLAGGPYNEQFF. The DNA of the CDR3 is TGTGCCAGCGCCATTAAAAGACTAGCGGGGGGGCCCTACAATGAGCAGTTCTTC.

This clonotype has a count of ten or more. At one end the junction does not follow the germline gene, possibly because of a read error. V and J are TRBV5-1 and TRBJ2-7, with 12 positions matching TRBD1. The germline V gene encodes CDR1 SGHRS and CDR2 YFSETQ. The CDR3 runs 15 residues. CDR3 protein: CASSLGDRGPYEQYF. In nucleotides, the CDR3 is TGTGCCAGCAGTTTAGGGGACAGGGGGCCCTACGAGCAGTACTTC.

In the case of this clonotype: The final CDR3 position lacks the conserved phenylalanine or tryptophan, pointing to a likely read error. The V call is TRBV2, the J call TRBJ1-5, with no clear D. This CDR3 has 13 amino acids. With 3 bases removed from V and 7 bases from J, the gap between germline ends came to 10 bases. The germline V gene has CDR1 SNHLY and CDR2 FYNNEI. DNA of the CDR3: TGTGCCAGCAGTGACGAAATGGGGCAGCCCCAGCATTAT. Translated: CASSDEMGQPQHY.

The chain has TRBV5-6 and TRBJ2-5; tentatively, D is TRBD2 (6 bases). The CDR3 length is 13 residues. Per the germline V gene, CDR1 is SGHDT and CDR2 is YYEEEE. Trimming took 6 bases from V and 5 from J, leaving 14 bases between them. The CDR3 sequence: CASNGLAGETQYF. In DNA form, the CDR3 reads TGTGCCAGCAACGGGCTTGCGGGGGAGACCCAGTACTTC.

Many counts were recorded for this clonotype. The chain has TRBV5-1 and TRBJ2-5; TRBD1 might be the D (6 bases). CDR3 size: 13 residues. Germline V gene sequence: CDR1 SGHRS, CDR2 YFSETQ. V was shortened by 4 bases and J by 4 bases, with 11 bases between the two germline ends. The CDR3, as DNA: TGCGCCAGCAGCAACAGGGTTCGAGAGACCCAGTACTTC. It codes for CASSNRVRETQYF.

The chain combines TRBV2 with TRBJ1-6, with TRBD1 matching over 9 bases. Trimming at V came to 6 bases and at J to 5 bases, leaving 5 bases not matched to a gene. The CDR3 sequence is 15 residues long. Germline CDR1 SNHLY, CDR2 FYNNEI. The CDR3 DNA sequence: TGTGCCAGCAGCGTGAGGACAGGGGATAATTCACCCCTCCACTTT. Protein sequence: CASSVRTGDNSPLHF.

This clonotype was counted at least ten times. The chain joins TRBV9 to TRBJ2-3; no reliable D call. The CDR3 sequence is 14 residues long. Germline V gene data show CDR1 as SGDLS and CDR2 as YYNGEE. V was shortened by 2 bases and J by 6 bases, with 13 bases between the two germline ends. DNA of the CDR3: TGTGCCAGCAGCGTTGGTGGCGACCCGGATACGCAGTATTTT. Translating gives CASSVGGDPDTQYF.

This clonotype has only a few counts. The V call is TRBV5-1, the J call TRBJ2-5; TRBD1 might be the D (5 bases). Germline V gene sequence: CDR1 SGHRS, CDR2 YFSETQ. CDR3 length equals 12 residues. V lost 6 bases and J 2 bases, leaving 8 bases between the germline ends. Here the CDR3 DNA reads TGCGCCAGCAAGCCAGGGCAAGAGACCCAGTACTTC. This gives the protein CASKPGQETQYF.

The chain carries TRBV4-1 and TRBJ2-7; D perhaps matches TRBD1 (6 bases). Germline assignment: CDR1 MGHRA and CDR2 YSYEKL. The CDR3 sequence is 14 residues long. Trimming pared 1 base from V and 3 bases from J, leaving 10 bases between. CDR3 in DNA: TGCGCCAGCAGCCAAGTCAGCAGGGGCTACGAGCAGTACTTC. Its protein product is CASSQVSRGYEQYF.